What follows are 29 T cell receptor beta chains derived from one specimen sequenced in a study of blood T cell repertoires in COVID-19. Sequencing was performed with immunoSEQ multiplex PCR; in TCRdb, only in-frame clones are kept and a portion is missing. The data show about 270,000 clones, with roughly 80% seen just once and around 1.6% held by the top ten. The sequenced sample consisted of peripheral blood. The receptor set was obtained from a human donor with COVID-19, enrolled during active disease. The donor label of this sample is uncertain.

The chain has TRBV4-3 and TRBJ2-1; 10 bases line up with TRBD2. The length of the CDR3 is 16 residues. The trim removed 6 bases at V and 10 bases at J, leaving 15 bases unmatched. Per the germline V gene, CDR1 is LGHNA and CDR2 is YSLEER. The CDR3 region is CASRDRAGGPSGEQFF. Written as DNA, the CDR3 is TGCGCCAGCAGGGATAGAGCGGGAGGGCCTAGCGGAGAGCAGTTCTTC.

With respect to this clone: Germline and junction disagree at one end, which may indicate a read error. The V call is TRBV7-7, the J call TRBJ2-5; TRBD2 agrees at 16 bases. Germline CDR1 reads SSHAT; CDR2 reads FNYEAQ (reference sequence). The CDR3 has 17 amino acids. The DNA for the CDR3 is TGTGCTAGCAGCCCCGGGACTAGCGGGAGGGCTGTGGAGACCCAGTACTTC. It specifies CASSPGTSGRAVETQYF. Filled out from reference TRBV7-7 and TRBJ2-5, the complete variable domain reads GAGVSQSPRYKVTKRGQDVTLRCDPISSHATLYWYQQALGQGPEFLTYFNYEAQPDKSGLPSDRFSAERPEGSISTLTIQRTEQRDSAMYRCASSPGTSGRAVETQYFGPGTRLLVL.

This chain connects TRBV10-3 to TRBJ2-7; 7 bases are shared with TRBD1. V lost 11 bases, J lost 3 bases, and 7 bases stayed unmatched. This CDR3 is 12 amino acids long. Germline V gene data show CDR1 as ENHRY and CDR2 as SYGVKD. CDR3 bases: TGTGCCTCAAGAGGACAGGACTACGAGCAGTACTTC. It encodes CASRGQDYEQYF.

V gene TRBV5-1 combines with J gene TRBJ2-5; D might be TRBD1 (6 bases). Germline CDR1 is SGHRS and CDR2 is YFSETQ. The CDR3 totals 13 residues. The V end lost 5 bases, the J end lost 3 bases, and 11 bases lay between the germline ends. The CDR3 loop reads CASRSAGEETQYF. The CDR3 DNA sequence: TGCGCCAGCAGGAGTGCAGGGGAAGAGACCCAGTACTTC.

This clone appeared a single time. The genes are TRBV5-1 and TRBJ1-1; tentatively, D is TRBD1 (5 bases). V lost 0 bases and J 5 bases, leaving 11 bases between the germline ends. CDR1 and CDR2 (germline): SGHRS, YFSETQ. The CDR3 totals 14 residues. The CDR3 DNA is TGCGCCAGCAGCTTGGCCGCGGGGCTGACTGAAGCTTTCTTT. It is translated as CASSLAAGLTEAFF.

The chain carries TRBV5-1 and TRBJ2-7; 9 positions agree with TRBD1. V trimming: 4 bases; J trimming: 5 bases; junction bases outside the gene matches: 16. Germline V gene data show CDR1 as SGHRS and CDR2 as YFSETQ. The CDR3 sequence is 17 residues long. The CDR3 spells CASSLTTHRGLDNEQYF. CDR3 DNA sequence: TGCGCCAGCAGCCTCACAACCCACAGGGGGCTCGACAACGAGCAGTACTTC.

With regard to this clone: Other DNA sequences in this specimen translate into the identical CDR3. This sequence joins TRBV3-1 (or the pseudogene TRBV3-2) and TRBJ1-5, with D maybe TRBD1 (5 bases). Germline CDR1 reads LGHDT; CDR2 reads YNNKEL (reference sequence). Trimming left V 0 bases short and J 4 bases short, with 7 bases between. The CDR3 consists of 14 residues. The CDR3 loop is CASSQDPGNQPQHF. The DNA for the CDR3 is TGTGCCAGCAGCCAAGATCCAGGGAATCAGCCCCAGCATTTT.

J is TRBJ2-7 and V is TRBV2, with 8 nucleotides matching TRBD2. With 4 bases clipped from V and 4 bases from J, the junction kept 6 bases outside the gene matches. CDR1 is SNHLY and CDR2 is FYNNEI in the germline V gene. The CDR3 consists of 14 residues. The CDR3 here is CASSGGGRIYEQYF. The CDR3, as DNA: TGTGCCAGCAGTGGGGGCGGGAGGATTTACGAGCAGTACTTC. The full variable domain, in which reference TRBV2 and TRBJ2-7 provide the parts outside the CDR3, is EPEVTQTPSHQVTQMGQEVILRCVPISNHLYFYWYRQILGQKVEFLVSFYNNEISEKSEIFDDQFSVERPDGSNFTLKIRSTKLEDSAMYFCASSGGGRIYEQYFGPGTRLTVT.

The chain uses TRBV10-3 and TRBJ1-1, with D perhaps matching TRBD1 (6 bases). Per the germline V gene, CDR1 is ENHRY and CDR2 is SYGVKD. Trimming cost V 6 bases and J 2 bases, with 16 bases left between them. CDR3 size: 15 residues. CDR3 DNA: TGTGCCATCAGCCGACAGGCGACCACCAACACTGAAGCTTTCTTT. Its protein is CAISRQATTNTEAFF.

Notes on this clone: At one of its ends the junction is not consistent with the germline gene, which may arise from a read error. The rearrangement links TRBV7-7 to TRBJ2-1; 9 bases fit TRBD2. The CDR3 totals 15 residues. CDR1 is SSHAT and CDR2 is FNYEAQ in the germline V gene (reference sequence). CDR3 nucleotides: TGTGCTAGCAGCAAGGTAGCGGGAGAGTTCGATGAGCAGTTCTTC. Protein: CASSKVAGEFDEQFF.

The sample holds a few counts of this clone. This chain links TRBV24-1 with TRBJ2-1; TRBD2 agrees at 7 bases. CDR3 length: 15 residues. CDR1 is KGHDR, CDR2 SFDVKD, per germline. Trimming removed 0 bases from V and 7 bases from J; junction bases left unmatched: 5. CDR3 region: CATSDLFGGDNEQFF. Here the CDR3 DNA reads TGTGCCACCAGTGATTTGTTTGGGGGGGATAATGAGCAGTTCTTC.

The V and J genes are TRBV28 and TRBJ1-2; no clear D. Germline V gene sequence: CDR1 MDHEN, CDR2 SYDVKM. Trimming removed 4 bases from V and 4 bases from J, with 10 bases in between. This CDR3 spans 13 amino acids. The CDR3 region has the DNA TGTGCCAGCAGTTCTGGAGGGTTCTATGGCTACACCTTC. Residues: CASSSGGFYGYTF.

The chain carries TRBV2 and TRBJ2-3; 8 bases are shared with TRBD1. Per the germline V gene, CDR1 is SNHLY and CDR2 is FYNNEI. This CDR3 contains 15 residues. Trimming cost V 4 bases and J 3 bases; bases outside gene matches: 6. The DNA of the CDR3 is TGTGCCAGCAGTGCCCGGGACAGGTCAACAGATACGCAGTATTTT. It specifies CASSARDRSTDTQYF. Filled out from reference TRBV2 and TRBJ2-3, the complete variable domain reads EPEVTQTPSHQVTQMGQEVILRCVPISNHLYFYWYRQILGQKVEFLVSFYNNEISEKSEIFDDQFSVERPDGSNFTLKIRSTKLEDSAMYFCASSARDRSTDTQYFGPGTRLTVL.

The chain employs TRBV6-5 and TRBJ2-1, with 12 nucleotides matching TRBD2. CDR3 size: 14 residues. Trimming took 7 bases from V and 6 from J; bases not matched to a gene: 4. Germline CDR1 reads MNHEY; CDR2 reads SVGAGI. The CDR3 region has the DNA TGTGCCAGCACTGGACTAGCGGGGAGCAATGAGCAGTTCTTC. It specifies CASTGLAGSNEQFF.

This clone was picked up one time. V is TRBV7-9 and J is TRBJ2-7, with a possible D match to TRBD1 (5 bases). Trimming cost V 2 bases and J 3 bases, with 5 bases left between them. Germline V CDR1 and CDR2: SEHNR, FQNEAQ (reference sequence). This CDR3 is 12 amino acids long. CDR3 DNA: TGTGCCAGCAGCTTAACAGGCTACGAGCAGTACTTC. Residues: CASSLTGYEQYF.

The chain links TRBV30 to TRBJ2-1; 7 bases fit TRBD2. Germline V gene data show CDR1 as GTSNPN and CDR2 as SVGIG (reference sequence). V trimming: 5 bases; J trimming: 5 bases; junction bases outside the gene matches: 9. The CDR3 sequence is 14 residues long. CDR3 in amino acids: CAWDTGTKNNEQFF. The CDR3 nucleotides read TGTGCCTGGGATACCGGGACTAAGAACAATGAGCAGTTCTTC.

The chain joins TRBV10-3 to TRBJ1-3, with D uncertain. The CDR3 consists of 13 residues. CDR1 and CDR2 from the germline V gene are ENHRY and SYGVKD. V gave up 7 bases and J gave up 0 bases, with 7 bases separating them. The CDR3 coding sequence is TGTGCCATCATAACAGCCTCTGGAAACACCATATATTTT. Translated: CAIITASGNTIYF.

The CDR3 region is CASSWRRDGSYNEQFF. CDR3 nucleotide sequence: TGTGCCAGCAGCTGGAGGAGGGACGGCTCCTACAATGAGCAGTTCTTC. V is TRBV11-2 and J is TRBJ2-1; tentatively, D is TRBD2 (6 bases). The length of the CDR3 is 16 residues. CDR1 SGHAT and CDR2 FQNNGV come from the germline V gene. The ends were cut back, 4 bases at V and 0 bases at J, with 13 bases in the middle. Full variable domain (rest looked up from reference TRBV11-2 and TRBJ2-1): EAGVAQSPRYKIIEKRQSVAFWCNPISGHATLYWYQQILGQGPKLLIQFQNNGVVDDSQLPKDRFSAERLKGVDSTLKIQPAKLEDSAVYLCASSWRRDGSYNEQFFGPGTRLTVL.

V is TRBV28 and J is TRBJ1-2; TRBD1 is a possible D gene (6 bases). V was clipped by 3 bases and J by 6 bases, with 11 bases between them. Germline V CDR1 and CDR2: MDHEN, SYDVKM. The CDR3 length is 13 residues. CDR3 region: CASSFRRGHGYTF. For the CDR3, the DNA is TGTGCCAGCAGTTTTCGCAGGGGACATGGCTACACCTTC.

The V gene is TRBV6-7, the J gene TRBJ2-7; the match to TRBD2 covers 10 bases. TRBV6-7 falls under the ORF class, with uncertain function. The CDR3 sequence is 15 residues long. With V trimmed by 4 bases and J by 3 bases, 6 bases remained unmatched. The CDR3 loop is CASSSTGLAFYEQYF. In DNA, the CDR3 is TGTGCCAGCAGTTCAACGGGACTAGCGTTCTACGAGCAGTACTTC.

This rearrangement joins TRBV3-1 (or the pseudogene TRBV3-2) to TRBJ1-1; D remains unclear. Per the germline V gene, CDR1 is LGHDT and CDR2 is YNNKEL (reference sequence). The CDR3 loop spans 14 amino acids. Trimming cost V 4 bases and J 1 base, with 10 bases left between them. The CDR3 region has the DNA TGTGCCAGCAGCCGAAGCTCCCCGAACACTGAAGCTTTCTTT. This codes for CASSRSSPNTEAFF.

This chain joins TRBV28 and TRBJ1-1; D perhaps matches TRBD1 (6 bases). The ends were cut back, 7 bases at V and 5 bases at J, with 14 bases in the middle. Germline assignment: CDR1 MDHEN and CDR2 SYDVKM. CDR3 length: 13 residues. CDR3 loop: CASTRQGYTEAFF. DNA of the CDR3: TGTGCCAGCACCCGTCAGGGGTATACTGAAGCTTTCTTT.

The rearrangement joins TRBV2 to TRBJ2-1, with 11 positions matching TRBD2. CDR3 length: 17 residues. V dropped 6 bases and J dropped 6; count of bases not matched to a gene: 13. Germline V lookup: CDR1 SNHLY, CDR2 FYNNEI. As DNA, the CDR3 is TGTGCCAGCAGGTCCCCCGCACTAGCGGGAGTATCCAATGAGCAGTTCTTC. Protein sequence: CASRSPALAGVSNEQFF.

J is TRBJ2-5 and V is TRBV30, with 8 bases fitting TRBD1. Germline V gene sequence: CDR1 GTSNPN, CDR2 SVGIG (reference sequence). Unmatched junction bases numbered 2, after V lost 4 bases and J lost 4 bases. The CDR3 is 12 residues long. This chain's CDR3 is CAWTGGAETQYF. In DNA form, the CDR3 reads TGTGCCTGGACAGGGGGCGCAGAGACCCAGTACTTC.

The rearrangement uses TRBV9 and TRBJ2-7; 10 bases are shared with TRBD2. CDR3 size: 16 residues. Losses at the gene ends were 4 bases for V and 0 bases for J; bases not matched to a gene: 7. Germline CDR1 reads SGDLS; CDR2 reads YYNGEE. The CDR3 nucleotides are TGTGCCAGCAGCCCCCGAGCGGGAGGGCTCTCCTACGAGCAGTACTTC. Encoded protein: CASSPRAGGLSYEQYF.

This chain links TRBV14 with TRBJ2-1; D might be TRBD1 (5 bases). This CDR3 region has 18 residues. V lost 2 bases to trimming and J lost 5 bases, with 22 bases between them. The germline V gene encodes CDR1 SGHDN and CDR2 FVKESK. The CDR3 reads CASSQRAMGRVSDNEQFF. CDR3 nucleotides: TGTGCCAGCAGCCAAAGGGCGATGGGCAGGGTGAGCGACAATGAGCAGTTCTTC.

This chain uses TRBV19 with TRBJ2-1, with 9 bases matching TRBD2. The CDR3 sequence is 14 residues long. Germline V CDR1 and CDR2: LNHDA, SQIVND (reference sequence). V lost 3 bases, J lost 6 bases, and 3 bases stayed unmatched. CDR3 amino acids: CASSMLAGINEQFF. The CDR3 DNA follows: TGTGCCAGTAGTATGCTAGCGGGGATCAATGAGCAGTTCTTC.

The chain combines TRBV6-5 with TRBJ1-2; TRBD1 might be the D (5 bases). There are 15 residues in the CDR3. V was clipped by 2 bases and J by 0 bases, with 10 bases between them. Per germline, CDR1 MNHEY and CDR2 SVGAGI. The chain's CDR3 is CASSYRATANYGYTF. CDR3 nucleotide sequence: TGTGCCAGCAGTTACAGGGCGACAGCTAACTATGGCTACACCTTC.

The chain joins TRBV10-3 to TRBJ1-1; 7 bases line up with TRBD1. The CDR3 consists of 14 residues. Looked up from germline, CDR1 is ENHRY and CDR2 is SYGVKD. V lost 4 bases, J lost 0 bases, and 2 bases stayed unmatched. The CDR3 bases are TGTGCCATCAGTGCCACAGGGGTGAACACTGAAGCTTTCTTT. Amino acid sequence: CAISATGVNTEAFF.